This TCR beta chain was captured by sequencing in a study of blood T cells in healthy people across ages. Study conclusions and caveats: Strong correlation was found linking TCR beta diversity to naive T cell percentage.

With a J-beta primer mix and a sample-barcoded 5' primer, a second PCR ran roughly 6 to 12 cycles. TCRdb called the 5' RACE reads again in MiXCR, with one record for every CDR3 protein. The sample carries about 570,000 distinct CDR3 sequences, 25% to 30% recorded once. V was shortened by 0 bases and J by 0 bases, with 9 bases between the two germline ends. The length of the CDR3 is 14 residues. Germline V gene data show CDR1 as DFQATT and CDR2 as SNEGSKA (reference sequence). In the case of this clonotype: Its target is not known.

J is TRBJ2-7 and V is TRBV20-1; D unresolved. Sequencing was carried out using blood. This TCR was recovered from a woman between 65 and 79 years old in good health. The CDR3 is CSARDIGGSYEQYF. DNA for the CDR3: TGCAGTGCTAGAGATATAGGTGGCTCCTACGAGCAGTACTTC.